Below, 10 T cell receptor beta chains from the same sample are listed, as sequenced in a study of identical twins. TCRdb called the 5' RACE reads again in MiXCR, with one record for every CDR3 protein. The sample carries around 490,000 distinct CDR3 sequences, approximately 20% recorded once. Separately, the same data were catalogued under a study of yellow fever vaccine responses in identical twins.

Sequencing was carried out using CD4+ T cells sorted from blood. These receptors were collected from a woman younger than 35 in good health.

V and J are TRBV5-1 and TRBJ2-1, with D unclear. Trimming left V 0 bases short and J 8 bases short, with 9 bases between. CDR3 length: 13 amino acids. Germline assignment: CDR1 SGHRS and CDR2 YFSETQ. The CDR3 DNA reads TGCGCCAGCAGCTTGGCCTATACGCATGAGCAGTTCTTC. Amino acids: CASSLAYTHEQFF.

The gene calls are TRBV5-1 and TRBJ1-2; D is unclear. Trimming pared 4 bases from V and 3 bases from J, leaving 10 bases between. Germline assignment: CDR1 SGHRS and CDR2 YFSETQ. The CDR3 loop spans 13 amino acids. CDR3 region: CASSRGYDYGYTF. The CDR3 DNA reads TGCGCCAGCAGCCGGGGATACGACTATGGCTACACCTTC.

V and J are TRBV11-2 and TRBJ1-6; D is possibly TRBD1 (6 bases). Germline-derived CDR1 and CDR2 are SGHAT and FQNNGV. Trimming left V 5 bases short and J 3 bases short, with 20 bases between. CDR3 length: 18 amino acids. CDR3 DNA: TGTGCCAGCAGCCCTAGGTGGCGGGGGGCCATCTATAATTCACCCCTCCACTTT. Encoded protein: CASSPRWRGAIYNSPLHF.

This clonotype was seen only a few times. This chain joins TRBV20-1 and TRBJ2-5; 7 bases align to TRBD1. Unmatched junction bases numbered 9, after V lost 6 bases and J lost 2 bases. The CDR3 sequence is 14 residues long. The germline gives CDR1 DFQATT, CDR2 SNEGSKA (reference sequence). CDR3: CSAKRGTAQETQYF. For the CDR3, the DNA is TGCAGTGCCAAGAGAGGGACAGCTCAAGAGACCCAGTACTTC.

This clonotype was found a few times. The J gene is TRBJ2-7, the V gene TRBV18, with D perhaps matching TRBD1 or TRBD2 (5 bases each). Trimming removed 2 bases from V and 6 bases from J, with 8 bases in between. Looked up from germline, CDR1 is KGHSH and CDR2 is LQKENI. The CDR3 spans 12 residues. Here the CDR3 DNA reads TGTGCCAGCTCACCAGGGACGGGCGAGCAGTACGTC. Its protein is CASSPGTGEQYV.

This clonotype occurred many times. The rearrangement links TRBV29-1 to TRBJ2-5; 8 bases are shared with TRBD2. The CDR3 is made up of 13 amino acids. Per the germline V gene, CDR1 is SQVTM and CDR2 is ANQGSEA. The V and J ends lost 4 bases and 5 bases, in that order; junction bases with no gene match: 6. This CDR3 is CSVGSGSGETQYF. The CDR3 nucleotides read TGCAGCGTTGGAAGCGGGAGTGGGGAGACCCAGTACTTC.

In this sample, this clonotype turned up a few times. CDR3 protein: CASRGLAIETQYF. Here the CDR3 DNA reads TGTGCCAGCAGGGGACTAGCAATAGAGACCCAGTACTTC. This chain uses TRBV12-3 or TRBV12-4 with TRBJ2-5, with TRBD2 matching over 9 bases. The CDR3 has 13 residues. V shed 6 bases and J 4 bases; nucleotides not matched to a gene: 3.

In this sample, this clonotype turned up a few times. The V gene is TRBV20-1, the J gene TRBJ2-5, with D possibly TRBD2 on 5 matching bases. With 3 bases removed from V and 3 bases from J, the gap between germline ends came to 8 bases. The CDR3 is 12 amino acids. In germline, CDR1 is DFQATT, CDR2 SNEGSKA (reference sequence). CDR3 region: CSASSGKETQYF. CDR3 nucleotide sequence: TGCAGTGCTAGTTCGGGAAAAGAGACCCAGTACTTC.

The sample holds a few counts of this clonotype. CDR3 DNA: TGTGCCAGCAGCTTGAGTGGGGTTACCGGGGAGCTGTTTTTT. Translation gives CASSLSGVTGELFF. The V gene is TRBV5-6, the J gene TRBJ2-2, with D unresolved. CDR3 size: 14 residues. Germline assignment: CDR1 SGHDT and CDR2 YYEEEE. Trimming stripped 1 base from V and 5 bases from J, with 9 bases between.

The rearrangement links TRBV20-1 to TRBJ2-1; the D gene is possibly TRBD2 (5 bases). The ends were cut back, 1 base at V and 9 bases at J, with 7 bases in the middle. Germline CDR1 and CDR2: DFQATT and SNEGSKA (reference sequence). There are 11 residues in the CDR3. The CDR3 sequence: CSARATTEQFF. The CDR3 bases are TGCAGTGCTAGAGCGACTACTGAGCAGTTCTTC.